These T cell receptor beta chains were read from a single sample in a study of cytomegalovirus exposure and HLA in healthy donors. Some clones are missing from TCRdb's copy, which holds only in-frame ones; the method was immunoSEQ multiplex PCR. This sample yields fewer than 85,000 clones, of which over 60% are seen a single time; roughly an eighth belongs to the top ten. Sample: PBMCs. The source of these receptors is a male donor in good health and CMV-seropositive. The CDR3 runs from the conserved cysteine through the conserved F or W. The D gene is left open where the match is weak. Some rows have no size entry. The others give once, few or many, or a class for an expanded clone.

TRBV7-9,TRBJ2-4,TRBD1,14,.,CASSSGQGKNIQYF,TGTGCCAGCAGCTCGGGACAGGGGAAAAACATTCAGTACTTC
TRBV5-8,TRBJ1-3,TRBD1,14,.,CASRRQGTGNTIYF,TGTGCCAGCAGGAGACAGGGGACTGGAAACACCATATATTTT
TRBV11-1,TRBJ1-4,.,15,.,CASSQTRGPNEKLFF,TGTGCCAGCAGCCAAACACGAGGCCCAAATGAAAAACTGTTTTTT
TRBV14,TRBJ2-1,.,15,.,CASSQVVTVRNEQFF,TGTGCCAGCAGCCAAGTTGTGACAGTCCGCAATGAGCAGTTCTTC
TRBV18,TRBJ2-7,.,16,few,CASSPRNAGPVYEQYF,TGTGCCAGCTCACCACGGAATGCAGGGCCTGTCTACGAGCAGTACTTC
TRBV11-2,TRBJ2-2,TRBD2,18,.,CASSLDSVAGGNTGELFF,TGTGCCAGCAGCTTAGATTCGGTAGCGGGGGGAAACACCGGGGAGCTGTTTTTT
TRBV7-2,TRBJ1-5,.,14,few,CASSLVSGNQPQHF,TGTGCCAGCAGCTTAGTATCCGGCAATCAGCCCCAGCATTTT
TRBV10-1,TRBJ2-1,TRBD2,16,few,CASSDRTSGRANEQFF,TGCGCCAGCAGTGACCGGACTAGCGGGAGGGCGAATGAGCAGTTCTTC
TRBV5-4,TRBJ2-1,TRBD2,15,.,CASSLAVAGANEQFF,TGTGCCAGCAGCTTGGCGGTAGCGGGAGCCAATGAGCAGTTCTTC
TRBV28,TRBJ2-7,TRBD1,15,.,CASSLQGAGSYEQYF,TGTGCCAGCAGTTTACAGGGGGCCGGGTCCTACGAGCAGTACTTC
TRBV19,TRBJ2-3,.,15,.,CASSTRAGSTDTQYF,TGTGCCAGTAGTACCCGAGCGGGTAGCACAGATACGCAGTATTTT
TRBV19,TRBJ2-7,.,11,once,CASSTIYEQYF,TGTGCCAGTAGTACTATCTACGAGCAGTACTTC
TRBV30,TRBJ1-3,.,16,.,CAWSTAFAYSGNTIYF,TGTGCCTGGAGTACCGCGTTCGCTTACTCTGGAAACACCATATATTTT
TRBV18,TRBJ2-7,.,15,few,CASSPTGVRPREQYF,TGTGCCAGCTCACCTACGGGAGTGAGGCCTCGGGAGCAGTACTTC
TRBV29-1,TRBJ2-7,.,12,.,CSVEFGSDEQYF,TGCAGCGTTGAGTTCGGGTCTGACGAGCAGTACTTC
TRBV27,TRBJ1-3,TRBD1,14,.,CASSPRTGGNTIYF,TGTGCCAGCAGTCCCCGGACAGGGGGAAACACCATATATTTT
TRBV7-2,TRBJ2-1,TRBD1,15,few,CASSGKGAPRNEQFF,TGTGCCAGCAGCGGAAAGGGGGCGCCAAGGAATGAGCAGTTCTTC
TRBV28,TRBJ2-5,TRBD2,16,.,CASSPSSGSSQETQYF,TGTGCCAGCAGCCCCTCTAGCGGGAGTAGTCAAGAGACCCAGTACTTC
TRBV4-3,TRBJ2-3,.,15,.,CASSRGQGGTDTQYF,TGCGCCAGCAGCCGGGGGCAGGGAGGCACAGATACGCAGTATTTT
TRBV2,TRBJ1-2,TRBD1,16,few,CASSGTGGPANYGYTF,TGTGCCAGCAGTGGAACAGGGGGCCCAGCTAACTATGGCTACACCTTC
TRBV28,TRBJ1-6,TRBD1,15,.,CASSPSGTGNSPLHF,TGTGCCAGCAGCCCTTCCGGGACAGGGAATTCACCCCTCCACTTT
TRBV5-1,TRBJ2-1,TRBD2,14,.,CASTRRGGQNEQFF,TGCGCCAGCACTCGGCGGGGGGGCCAAAATGAGCAGTTCTTC
TRBV30,TRBJ1-1,.,11,.,CAWRRESEAFF,TGTGCCTGGAGGAGGGAATCCGAAGCTTTCTTT
TRBV30,TRBJ1-1,TRBD1,15,.,CAWSVSSGGATEAFF,TGTGCCTGGAGTGTTTCATCAGGGGGCGCGACTGAAGCTTTCTTT
TRBV12-5,TRBJ2-3,TRBD1,16,few,CASGLVMGQGTDTQYF,TGTGCTAGTGGTTTGGTTATGGGACAGGGCACAGATACGCAGTATTTT
TRBV27,TRBJ2-5,TRBD2,15,.,CASNSLAGGLETQYF,TGTGCCAGCAACTCACTAGCGGGAGGGCTCGAGACCCAGTACTTC